Listed below are T cell receptor beta chains from one sample, sequenced in a study of blood T cell repertoires in COVID-19. Assay used: immunoSEQ multiplex PCR; TCRdb lists only in-frame clones, some missing. The sample yields around 390,000 clones, around nine tenths seen once. Sequenced material: PBMCs or T cells enriched from blood (not recorded which). These receptors were obtained from a woman in her 50s who had recovered from COVID-19. Each CDR3 is given with its conserved first and last residue. D genes are given only for firm matches. The listing skips clone size in some rows; elsewhere it reads once, few, many or a size class.

clone_size d_call j_call v_call cdr3_nt cdr3_aa
NA NA TRBJ2-2 TRBV4-2 TGTGCCAGCAGCCAACGTGCGGTGGTAGACGGGGAGCTGTTTTTT CASSQRAVVDGELFF
NA NA TRBJ2-7 TRBV5-6 TGTGCCAGCAGCTTGGGACAGATAACTTCCTACGAGCAGTACTTC CASSLGQITSYEQYF
NA NA TRBJ2-7 TRBV23-1 TGCGCCAGCAGTTGCCGCGGGGAGTACTACGAGCAGTACTTC CASSCRGEYYEQYF
NA NA TRBJ1-4 TRBV4-2 TGTGCCAGCAGCCAGGGCAGGGCGGCAACTAATGAAAAACTGTTTTTT CASSQGRAATNEKLFF
NA NA TRBJ1-1 TRBV12-3/TRBV12-4 TGTGCCAGCGGGGAGGCTTTCTTT CASGEAFF
NA NA TRBJ2-1 TRBV9 TGTGCCAGCAGCGTAGCTAGGAGGGGCCCGGTAAATGAGCAGTTCTTC CASSVARRGPVNEQFF
NA TRBD1 TRBJ2-5 TRBV7-9 TGTGCCAGCAGCTCTGGACAGGGGGCAGAGACCCAGTACTTC CASSSGQGAETQYF
NA TRBD2 TRBJ2-1 TRBV5-1 TGCGCCAGCAGCTTGACGGGACTAGAGTATGATGAGCAGTTCTTC CASSLTGLEYDEQFF
NA TRBD1 TRBJ2-1 TRBV7-9 TGTGCCAGCGATTGGGGCGGCAGGGGGTACTATGAGCAGTTCTTC CASDWGGRGYYEQFF
NA NA TRBJ2-7 TRBV19 TGTGCCAGTAGTACCCATGGGCGGGGCCTTACCTACGAGCAGTACTTC CASSTHGRGLTYEQYF
NA TRBD1 TRBJ1-2 TRBV28 TGTGCCAGCAGTTTACCTCTGGACAGGAACTATGGCTACACCTTC CASSLPLDRNYGYTF
NA NA TRBJ1-4 TRBV7-9 TGTGCCAGCAGCTTAGAATCCGGGAGTAGAGCTAATGAAAAACTGTTTTTT CASSLESGSRANEKLFF
NA NA TRBJ1-4 TRBV7-2 TGTGCCAGCAGCTTCACAGGCAGCGAAAAACTGTTTTTT CASSFTGSEKLFF
NA TRBD2 TRBJ2-5 TRBV4-1 TGCGCCAGCAGCCAAGGGGTGGTAGCGGGGGAGACCCAGTACTTC CASSQGVVAGETQYF
NA NA TRBJ1-5 TRBV6-5 TGTGCCAGCAGTCAGGGGTTAGGACGGAATCAGCCCCAGCATTTT CASSQGLGRNQPQHF
NA NA TRBJ2-7 TRBV11-2 TGTGCCAGTTCGCGGCCGACGGGTTACGAGCAGTACTTC CASSRPTGYEQYF
NA TRBD1 TRBJ1-3 TRBV7-2 TGTGCCAGCAGCTTAGAGGGGGCGCGAGGAAACACCATATATTTT CASSLEGARGNTIYF
once TRBD2 TRBJ2-2 TRBV7-9 TGTGCCAGCAGCTTACGGCGGGGGGGCACCACCGGGGAGCTGTTTTTT CASSLRRGGTTGELFF
once TRBD1 TRBJ2-3 TRBV4-2 TGTGCCAGCAGCCAAGATCGGTCAGGGGGCCTCGGGTCAGATACGCAGTATTTT CASSQDRSGGLGSDTQYF
once NA TRBJ1-5 TRBV19 TGTGCCAGTAGCTACGGCAGGGGTAGCAATCAGCCCCAGCATTTT CASSYGRGSNQPQHF
NA TRBD2 TRBJ2-5 TRBV4-1 TGCGCCAGCACCGGTAGCGGGGGCGAAGAGACCCAGTACTTC CASTGSGGEETQYF
NA TRBD1 TRBJ1-4 TRBV7-9 TGTGCCAGCAGCCGACAGGGAAGCGCTAATGAAAAACTGTTTTTT CASSRQGSANEKLFF
NA NA TRBJ2-7 TRBV29-1 TGCAGCGTTGAAGGTACAGGTTTAGCCTACGAGCAGTACTTC CSVEGTGLAYEQYF
NA NA TRBJ2-7 TRBV4-3 TGCGCCAGCAGCCAAGATTTAGTAACAGCCGACGAGCAGTACTTC CASSQDLVTADEQYF
few NA TRBJ1-1 TRBV28 TGTGCCAGCAGTTTGTCGGCGACAGGGAACACTGAAGCTTTCTTT CASSLSATGNTEAFF
few NA TRBJ1-5 TRBV19 TGTGCCAGTAGTATAAGGCCGACAGCCTTCAATCAGCCCCAGCATTTT CASSIRPTAFNQPQHF
once TRBD2 TRBJ2-1 TRBV18 TGTGCCAGCTCACCCGGGACTAGCGGGCTACACAATGAGCAGTTCTTC CASSPGTSGLHNEQFF
NA NA TRBJ1-1 TRBV3-1/TRBV3-2 TGTGCCAGCAGCCAAGATTTAACAGGGAACACTGAAGCTTTCTTT CASSQDLTGNTEAFF
NA NA TRBJ2-5 TRBV18 TGTGCCAGCTCACCATTTATGGAGACCCAGTACTTC CASSPFMETQYF
few NA TRBJ1-2 TRBV29-1 TGCAGCGTCGTACCCCCCACAGGGTTGAAAGGCTACACCTTC CSVVPPTGLKGYTF
NA TRBD1 TRBJ1-2 TRBV30 TGTGCCGGGACAGGGTACCGTCTTGGCTACACCTTC CAGTGYRLGYTF
NA TRBD1 TRBJ2-3 TRBV6-5 TGTGCCAGCAGCCCCGACAGGGCCGTCACAGATACGCAGTATTTT CASSPDRAVTDTQYF
NA NA TRBJ1-2 TRBV7-9 TGTGCCAGCAGCTGGGAGGAATTCTATGGCTACACCTTC CASSWEEFYGYTF
NA TRBD2 TRBJ2-1 TRBV3-1/TRBV3-2 TGTGCCAGCAGCCGAACCCTAGGGGCGGGGGGGCGCAATGAGCAGTTCTTC CASSRTLGAGGRNEQFF
NA NA TRBJ2-7 TRBV6-5 TGTGCCAGCAGTCCCGACTGGTCTGGCTCCTACGAGCAGTACTTC CASSPDWSGSYEQYF
NA NA TRBJ1-2 TRBV5-5 TGTGCCAGCAGCTTTCTCGGAGAGGGTACCTATGGCTACACCTTC CASSFLGEGTYGYTF
NA NA TRBJ1-2 TRBV7-2 TGTGCCAGCAGCCCCCCCTTGAACTATGGCTACACCTTC CASSPPLNYGYTF
NA NA TRBJ1-1 TRBV6-5 TGTGCCAGCTTCCAAACCGGGTCGAACACTGAAGCTTTCTTT CASFQTGSNTEAFF
few NA TRBJ2-1 TRBV19 TGTGCCAGTAGTATTTATGGCCCACCACCCTACAATGAGCAGTTCTTC CASSIYGPPPYNEQFF
few NA TRBJ1-1 TRBV5-5 TGTGCCAGCAGCTTGGGACAGCCCGCGGGGACTGAAGCTTTCTTT CASSLGQPAGTEAFF
NA NA TRBJ1-2 TRBV11-1 TGTGCCAGCAGCTTGGGGCGGACGAGTGACTACACCTTC CASSLGRTSDYTF
NA NA TRBJ1-1 TRBV29-1 TGCAGCGTTGGACAGAACACTGAAGCTTTCTTT CSVGQNTEAFF
NA NA TRBJ1-1 TRBV19 TGTGCCAGTAGTATACCCTCCCGAAGTGTGGGGGCTGAAGCCTTCTTT CASSIPSRSVGAEAFF
NA TRBD1 TRBJ1-1 TRBV3-1/TRBV3-2 TGTGCCAGCAGATCGACAGGGGGCGGCACTGAAGCTTTCTTT CASRSTGGGTEAFF
NA TRBD1 TRBJ2-2 TRBV28 TGTGCCAGCGGGACAGGTCCCGGGGAGCTGTTTTTT CASGTGPGELFF
NA NA TRBJ1-2 TRBV19 TGTGCCAGTAGTATTTCAGGGGCCTATGGCTACACCTTC CASSISGAYGYTF
NA TRBD1 TRBJ1-2 TRBV18 TGTGCCAGCTCACCGATGGGACAGGGCTATGGCTACACCTTC CASSPMGQGYGYTF
NA NA TRBJ1-6 TRBV5-5 TGTGCCAGCAGCCTATACCAGGGTCTGGGTTCACCCCTCCACTTT CASSLYQGLGSPLHF
NA TRBD1 TRBJ1-1 TRBV2 TGTGCCAGCAGTGAAGCAAATCATTGGGACAGGCCGAACACTGAAGCTTTCTTT CASSEANHWDRPNTEAFF
NA TRBD2 TRBJ2-1 TRBV30 TGTGCCTCCAGCGGGGGGGCTCACAATGAGCAGTTCTTC CASSGGAHNEQFF
NA TRBD1 TRBJ2-5 TRBV7-9 TGTGCCAGCAGCTGGAACAGGGGCTTCGCTCTGGAGACCCAGTACTTC CASSWNRGFALETQYF
NA NA TRBJ1-5 TRBV7-9 TGTGCCAGCGAACAGGGTCTAGGGCAGCCCCAGCATTTT CASEQGLGQPQHF
NA TRBD1 TRBJ1-3 TRBV28 TGTGCCAGCATTGGAGGGGACAGGGGGCGATCAGGAAACACCATATATTTT CASIGGDRGRSGNTIYF
NA NA TRBJ1-2 TRBV9 TGTGCCAGCAGCGTGGGCAGCCCTTACGGCTACACCTTC CASSVGSPYGYTF
NA NA TRBJ1-2 TRBV30 TGTGCCTGGTCTATCGGGGTGGCCTATGGCTACACCTTC CAWSIGVAYGYTF